Reported below is one T cell receptor beta chain. As yet, its antigen is unknown. This table comes from immunoSEQ multiplex PCR, and its TCRdb copy is limited to in-frame clones, with some not included. The profile shows some 250,000 clones, roughly 90% of them singletons. The treatment denotes: about 20 received Ad26.COV2.S at low or high dose, single or two shots; about five received placebo; per-sample allocation not given. Samples analyzed were those drawn on day 63 after the first vaccine or placebo injection. An adult of 18-55 years in Boston served as donor. The data stem from a study of Ad26.COV2.S vaccination and SARS-CoV-2 variants. Study-level points and caveats: Total T cell responses were possibly underestimated by TCR breadth and depth analyses. Vaccine recipients had higher spike-specific TCR breadth than placebo recipients.

The sequence was obtained from a person aged 18-65 years who received the Ad26.COV2.S COVID-19 vaccine or a placebo. This material consisted of peripheral blood, taken in a trial of Ad26.COV2.S vaccine versus placebo.

CDR3 sequence: CASRHRGYGYTF. The CDR3 region has the DNA TGTGCCAGCAGGCACAGGGGTTATGGCTACACCTTC. The V gene is TRBV2, the J gene TRBJ1-2; 7 bases agree with TRBD1. The germline V gene has CDR1 SNHLY and CDR2 FYNNEI. CDR3 length equals 12 residues. J gave up 5 bases and V 6 bases, and 3 bases lay outside the gene matches.